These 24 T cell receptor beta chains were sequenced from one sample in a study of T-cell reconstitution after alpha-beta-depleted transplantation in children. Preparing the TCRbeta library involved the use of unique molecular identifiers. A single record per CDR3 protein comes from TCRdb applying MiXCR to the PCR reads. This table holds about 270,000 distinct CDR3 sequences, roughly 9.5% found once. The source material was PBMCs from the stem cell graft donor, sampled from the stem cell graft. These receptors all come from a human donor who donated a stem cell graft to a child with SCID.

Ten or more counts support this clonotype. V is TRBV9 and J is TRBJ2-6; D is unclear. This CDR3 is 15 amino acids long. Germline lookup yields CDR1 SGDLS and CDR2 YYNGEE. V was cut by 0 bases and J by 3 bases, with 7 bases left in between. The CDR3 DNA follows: TGTGCCAGCAGCGTAGCTAGTATTGGGGCCAACGTCCTGACTTTC. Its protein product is CASSVASIGANVLTF.

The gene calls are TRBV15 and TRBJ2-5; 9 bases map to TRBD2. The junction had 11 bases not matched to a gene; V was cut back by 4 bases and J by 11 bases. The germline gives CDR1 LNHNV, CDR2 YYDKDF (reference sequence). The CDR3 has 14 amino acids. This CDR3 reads CATSITGTSPQQYF. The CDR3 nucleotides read TGTGCCACCAGCATAACCGGGACTAGCCCTCAACAGTACTTC.

As DNA, the CDR3 is TGTGCCAGCAGCTTAGGCAGTCTAGCGGGCGAGCAGTACTTC. Translation: CASSLGSLAGEQYF. The rearrangement links TRBV4-2 to TRBJ2-7; 8 bases map to TRBD2. This CDR3 is 14 amino acids long. V trimming: 5 bases; J trimming: 6 bases; junction bases outside the gene matches: 9. Germline-derived CDR1 and CDR2 are LGHNA and YNFKEQ.

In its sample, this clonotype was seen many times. This chain's CDR3 is CASSGRTGNPYEQYF. The CDR3 coding sequence is TGTGCCAGCAGTGGGCGGACAGGGAACCCCTACGAGCAGTACTTC. The chain carries TRBV6-2 or TRBV6-3 and TRBJ2-7; 8 nucleotides agree with TRBD1. The CDR3 is 15 residues long. V lost 5 bases to trimming and J lost 2 bases; unmatched junction nucleotides: 8. Germline CDR1 and CDR2: MNHEY and SVGEGT.

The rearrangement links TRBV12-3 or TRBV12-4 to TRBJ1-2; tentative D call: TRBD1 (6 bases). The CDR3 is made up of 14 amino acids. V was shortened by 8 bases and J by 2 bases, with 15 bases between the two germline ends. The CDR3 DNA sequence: TGTGCCAGCGCAATTGGGGGGCTGAACTATGGCTACACCTTC. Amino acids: CASAIGGLNYGYTF.

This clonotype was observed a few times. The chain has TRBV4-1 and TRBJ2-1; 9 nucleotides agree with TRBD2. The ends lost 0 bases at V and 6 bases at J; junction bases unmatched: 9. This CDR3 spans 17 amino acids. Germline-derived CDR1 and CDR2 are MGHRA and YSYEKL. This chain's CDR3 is CASSQESSGAYINEQFF. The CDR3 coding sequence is TGCGCCAGCAGCCAAGAGTCTAGCGGGGCCTATATCAATGAGCAGTTCTTC.

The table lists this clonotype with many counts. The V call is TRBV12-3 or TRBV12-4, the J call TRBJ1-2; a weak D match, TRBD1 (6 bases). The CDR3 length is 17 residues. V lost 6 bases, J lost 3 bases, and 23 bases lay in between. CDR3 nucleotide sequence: TGTGCCAGCAGATATGGGAGCACAGGGAGGTCGGACTATGGCTACACCTTC. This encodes CASRYGSTGRSDYGYTF.

The CDR3 sequence is CASSQGLTNQPQHF. Written as DNA, the CDR3 is TGTGCCAGCAGCCAAGGGTTAACAAATCAGCCCCAGCATTTT. This chain joins TRBV3-1 and TRBJ1-5; D is ambiguous. The CDR3 loop spans 14 amino acids. V was cut by 1 base and J by 4 bases, with 8 bases left in between. Germline V gene data show CDR1 as LGHDT and CDR2 as YNNKEL (reference sequence).

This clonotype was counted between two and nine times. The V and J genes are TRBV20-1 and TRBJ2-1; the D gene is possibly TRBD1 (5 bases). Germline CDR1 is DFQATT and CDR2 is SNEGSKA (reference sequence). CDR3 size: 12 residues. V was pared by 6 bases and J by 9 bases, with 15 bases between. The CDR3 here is CSARTRVFEQFF. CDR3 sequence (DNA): TGCAGTGCGAGAACCAGGGTGTTTGAGCAGTTCTTC.

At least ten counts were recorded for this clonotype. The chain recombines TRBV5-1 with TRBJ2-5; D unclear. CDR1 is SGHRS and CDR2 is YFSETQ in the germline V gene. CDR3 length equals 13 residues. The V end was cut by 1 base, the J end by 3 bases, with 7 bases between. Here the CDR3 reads CASSLSWEETQYF. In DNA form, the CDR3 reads TGCGCCAGCAGCTTGTCGTGGGAAGAGACCCAGTACTTC.

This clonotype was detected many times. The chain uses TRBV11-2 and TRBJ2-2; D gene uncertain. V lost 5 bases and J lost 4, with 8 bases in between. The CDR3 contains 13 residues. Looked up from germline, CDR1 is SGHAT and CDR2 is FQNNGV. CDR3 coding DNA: TGTGCCAGCAGCCTCGACGGCACCGGGGAGCTGTTTTTT. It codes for CASSLDGTGELFF.

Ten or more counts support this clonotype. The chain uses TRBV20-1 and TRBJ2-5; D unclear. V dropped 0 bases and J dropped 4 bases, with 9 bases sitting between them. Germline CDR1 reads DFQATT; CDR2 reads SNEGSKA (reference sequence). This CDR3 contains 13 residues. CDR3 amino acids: CSARDRVRETQYF. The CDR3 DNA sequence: TGCAGTGCTAGAGATCGGGTTAGAGAGACCCAGTACTTC.

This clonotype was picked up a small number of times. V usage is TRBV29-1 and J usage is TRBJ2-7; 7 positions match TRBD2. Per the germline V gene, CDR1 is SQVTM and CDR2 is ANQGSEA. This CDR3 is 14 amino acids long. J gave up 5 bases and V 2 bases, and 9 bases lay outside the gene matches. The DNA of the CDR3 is TGCAGCGTTGAATCGGGCAGGGCGGGGGACGAGCAGTACTTC. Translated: CSVESGRAGDEQYF.

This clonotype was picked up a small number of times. This CDR3 is CAISGGIAQSTDTQYF. The CDR3 coding sequence is TGTGCCATCAGTGGGGGAATAGCACAGTCCACAGATACGCAGTATTTT. The J gene is TRBJ2-3, the V gene TRBV10-3; no definite D call. V gave up 4 bases and J gave up 2 bases, with 16 bases separating them. Per the germline V gene, CDR1 is ENHRY and CDR2 is SYGVKD. The CDR3 extends over 16 amino acids.

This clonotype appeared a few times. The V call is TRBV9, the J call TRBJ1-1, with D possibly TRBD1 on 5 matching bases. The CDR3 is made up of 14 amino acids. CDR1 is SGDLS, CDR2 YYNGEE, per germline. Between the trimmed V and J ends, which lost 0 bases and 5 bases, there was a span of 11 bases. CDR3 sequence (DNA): TGTGCCAGCAGCGTAGGGACATCGCGGACTGAAGCTTTCTTT. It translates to CASSVGTSRTEAFF.

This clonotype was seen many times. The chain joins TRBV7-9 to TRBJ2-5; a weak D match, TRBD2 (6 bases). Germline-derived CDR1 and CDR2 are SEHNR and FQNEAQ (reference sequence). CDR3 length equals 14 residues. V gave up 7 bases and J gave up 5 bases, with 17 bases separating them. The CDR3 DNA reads TGTGCCAGCAAGGAGGGGTGGCAAGTGGAGACCCAGTACTTC. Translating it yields CASKEGWQVETQYF.

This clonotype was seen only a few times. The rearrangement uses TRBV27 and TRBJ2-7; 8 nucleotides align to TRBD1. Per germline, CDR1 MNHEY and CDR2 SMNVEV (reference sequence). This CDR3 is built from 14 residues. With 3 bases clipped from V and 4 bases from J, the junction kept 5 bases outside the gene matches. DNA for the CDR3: TGTGCCAGCAGTTTTACAGGGGGTCCTTACGAGCAGTACTTC. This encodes CASSFTGGPYEQYF.

The DNA for the CDR3 is TGTGCCAGCAGCTCCAGGCCCGGGGAGGGGAATGAGCAGTTCTTC. It specifies CASSSRPGEGNEQFF. The rearrangement joins TRBV7-9 to TRBJ2-1; 7 nucleotides agree with TRBD2. V lost 4 bases and J lost 7; bases outside the gene matches: 10. Germline V CDR1 and CDR2: SEHNR, FQNEAQ (reference sequence). This CDR3 comprises 15 residues.

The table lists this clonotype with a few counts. The chain's CDR3 is CASSMQGIYEQYF. CDR3 DNA sequence: TGTGCCAGCAGCATGCAGGGGATCTACGAGCAGTACTTC. This sequence joins TRBV5-6 and TRBJ2-7; D may be TRBD1 (6 bases). Germline V gene lookup returns CDR1 SGHDT and CDR2 YYEEEE. This CDR3 comprises 13 residues. With 4 bases removed from V and 3 bases from J, the gap between germline ends came to 11 bases.

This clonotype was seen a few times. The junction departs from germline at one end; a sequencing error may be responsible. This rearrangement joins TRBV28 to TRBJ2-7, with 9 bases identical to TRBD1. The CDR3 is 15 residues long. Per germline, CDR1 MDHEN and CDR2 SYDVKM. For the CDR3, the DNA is TGTGCCAGCCGTTTTGAGACAGGGGGCTCCTACGAGCAGTACTTC. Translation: CASRFETGGSYEQYF. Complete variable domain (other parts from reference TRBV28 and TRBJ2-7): DVKVTQSSRYLVKRTGEKVFLECVQDMDHENMFWYRQDPGLGLRLIYFSYDVKMKEKGDIPEGYSVSREKKERFSLILESASTNQTSMYLCASRFETGGSYEQYFGPGTRLTVT.

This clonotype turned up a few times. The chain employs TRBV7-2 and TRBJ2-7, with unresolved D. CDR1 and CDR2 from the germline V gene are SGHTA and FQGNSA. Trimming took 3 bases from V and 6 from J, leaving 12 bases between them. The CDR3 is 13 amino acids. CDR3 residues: CASSFGEFGEQYF. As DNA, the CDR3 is TGTGCCAGCAGCTTCGGCGAATTCGGCGAGCAGTACTTC.

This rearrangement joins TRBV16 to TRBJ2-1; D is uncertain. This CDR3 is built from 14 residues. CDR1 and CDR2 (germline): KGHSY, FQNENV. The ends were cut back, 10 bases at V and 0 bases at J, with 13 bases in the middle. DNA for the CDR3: TGTGCCACCAAGAAGCCAAACTCCTACAATGAGCAGTTCTTC. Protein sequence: CATKKPNSYNEQFF.

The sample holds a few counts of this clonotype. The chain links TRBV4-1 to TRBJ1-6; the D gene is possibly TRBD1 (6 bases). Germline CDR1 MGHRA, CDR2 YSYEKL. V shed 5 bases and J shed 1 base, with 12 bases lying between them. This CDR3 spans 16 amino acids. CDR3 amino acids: CASSLTGWSYNSPLHF. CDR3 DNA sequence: TGCGCCAGCAGCTTAACAGGGTGGTCCTATAATTCACCCCTCCACTTT.

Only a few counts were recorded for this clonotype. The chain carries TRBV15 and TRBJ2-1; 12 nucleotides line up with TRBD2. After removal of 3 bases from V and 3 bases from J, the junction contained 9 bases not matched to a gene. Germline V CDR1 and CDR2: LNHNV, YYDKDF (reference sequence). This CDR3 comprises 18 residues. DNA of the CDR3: TGTGCCACCAGCAGGGATACGACTAGCGGGGGCCTCTACAATGAGCAGTTCTTC. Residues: CATSRDTTSGGLYNEQFF.